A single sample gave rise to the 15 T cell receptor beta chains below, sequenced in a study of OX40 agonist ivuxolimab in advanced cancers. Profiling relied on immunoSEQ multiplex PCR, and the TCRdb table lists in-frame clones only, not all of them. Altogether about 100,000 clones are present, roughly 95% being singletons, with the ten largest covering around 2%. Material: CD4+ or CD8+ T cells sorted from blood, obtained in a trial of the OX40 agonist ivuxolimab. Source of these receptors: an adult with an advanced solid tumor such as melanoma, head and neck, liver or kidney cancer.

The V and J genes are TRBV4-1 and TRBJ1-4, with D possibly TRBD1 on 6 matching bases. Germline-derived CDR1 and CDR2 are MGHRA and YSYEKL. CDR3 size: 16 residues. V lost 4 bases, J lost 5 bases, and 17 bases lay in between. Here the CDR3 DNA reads TGCGCCAGCAGCCCCGCCCCGGGGGGCCTCAATGAAAAACTGTTTTTT. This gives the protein CASSPAPGGLNEKLFF.

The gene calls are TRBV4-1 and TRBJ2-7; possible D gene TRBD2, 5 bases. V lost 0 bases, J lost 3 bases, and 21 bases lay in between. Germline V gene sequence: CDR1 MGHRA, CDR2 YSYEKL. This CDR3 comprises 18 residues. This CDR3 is CASSQDQERMTMDYEQYF. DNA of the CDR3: TGCGCCAGCAGCCAAGATCAGGAAAGAATGACTATGGACTACGAGCAGTACTTC.

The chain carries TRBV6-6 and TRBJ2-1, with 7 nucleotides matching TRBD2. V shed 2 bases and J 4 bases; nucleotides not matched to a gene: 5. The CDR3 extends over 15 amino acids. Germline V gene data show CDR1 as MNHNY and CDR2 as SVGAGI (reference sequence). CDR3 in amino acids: CASSYGEGRYNEQFF. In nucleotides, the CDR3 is TGTGCCAGCAGTTACGGGGAGGGCCGGTACAATGAGCAGTTCTTC.

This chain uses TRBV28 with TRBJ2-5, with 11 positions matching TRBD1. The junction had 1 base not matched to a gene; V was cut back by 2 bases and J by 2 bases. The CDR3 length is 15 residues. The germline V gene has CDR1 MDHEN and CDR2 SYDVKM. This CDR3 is CASSLRDRGQETQYF. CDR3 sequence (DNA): TGTGCCAGCAGTTTAAGGGACAGGGGGCAAGAGACCCAGTACTTC.

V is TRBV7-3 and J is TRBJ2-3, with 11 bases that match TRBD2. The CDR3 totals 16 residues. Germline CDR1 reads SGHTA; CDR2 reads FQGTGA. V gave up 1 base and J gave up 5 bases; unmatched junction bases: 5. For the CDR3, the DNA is TGTGCCAGCAGCTTAAACCTAGCGGGAGGTCTAGATACGCAGTATTTT. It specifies CASSLNLAGGLDTQYF.

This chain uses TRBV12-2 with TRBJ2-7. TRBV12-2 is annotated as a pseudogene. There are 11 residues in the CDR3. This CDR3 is CASQAPYEQYF. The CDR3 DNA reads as TGTGCAAGTCAGGCACCCTACGAGCAGTACTTC.

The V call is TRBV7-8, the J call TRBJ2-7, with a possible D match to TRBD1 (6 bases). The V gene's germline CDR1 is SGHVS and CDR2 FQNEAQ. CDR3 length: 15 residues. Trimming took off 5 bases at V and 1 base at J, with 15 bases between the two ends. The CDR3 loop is CASSGPGTRSYEQYF. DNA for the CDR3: TGTGCCAGCAGCGGGCCGGGGACAAGGTCCTACGAGCAGTACTTC.

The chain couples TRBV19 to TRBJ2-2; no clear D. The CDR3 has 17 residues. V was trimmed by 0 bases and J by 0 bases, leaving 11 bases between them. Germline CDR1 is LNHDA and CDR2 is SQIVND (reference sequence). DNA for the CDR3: TGTGCCAGTAGTATAGATGTTAGTGTCACGAACACCGGGGAGCTGTTTTTT. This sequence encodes CASSIDVSVTNTGELFF.

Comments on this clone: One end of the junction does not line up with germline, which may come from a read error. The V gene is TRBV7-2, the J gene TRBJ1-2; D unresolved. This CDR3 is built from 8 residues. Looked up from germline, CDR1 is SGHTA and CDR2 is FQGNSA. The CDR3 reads CASSPTHF. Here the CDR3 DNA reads TGTGCCAGCAGTCCGACTCATTTC.

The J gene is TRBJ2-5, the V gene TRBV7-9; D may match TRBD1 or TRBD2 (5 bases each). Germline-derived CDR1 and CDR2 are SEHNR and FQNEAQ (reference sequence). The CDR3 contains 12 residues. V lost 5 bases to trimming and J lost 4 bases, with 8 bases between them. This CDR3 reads CASSRDPETQYF. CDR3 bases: TGTGCCAGCAGCCGGGACCCAGAGACCCAGTACTTC.

CDR3 sequence: CASSSSTGTGTYEQYF. CDR3 nucleotide sequence: TGTGCCAGCAGCTCCTCTACCGGGACAGGTACCTACGAGCAGTACTTC. This chain uses TRBV7-6 with TRBJ2-7; 8 nucleotides agree with TRBD1. Per germline, CDR1 SGHVS and CDR2 FNYEAQ. V shed 4 bases, J shed 2 bases, and the junction held 10 bases outside the gene matches. The length of the CDR3 is 16 residues.

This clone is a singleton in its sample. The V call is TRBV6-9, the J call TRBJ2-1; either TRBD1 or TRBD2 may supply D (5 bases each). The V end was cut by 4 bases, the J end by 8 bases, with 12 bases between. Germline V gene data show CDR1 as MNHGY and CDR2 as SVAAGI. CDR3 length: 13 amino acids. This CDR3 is CASSLGERYEQFF. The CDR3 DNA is TGTGCCAGCAGTTTAGGGGAGAGGTATGAGCAGTTCTTC.

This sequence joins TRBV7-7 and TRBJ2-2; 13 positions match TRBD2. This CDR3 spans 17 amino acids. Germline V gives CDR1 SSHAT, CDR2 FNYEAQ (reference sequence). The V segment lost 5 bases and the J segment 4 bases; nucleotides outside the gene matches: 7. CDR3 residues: CASSPGTSGVSTGELFF. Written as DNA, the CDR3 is TGTGCCAGCAGCCCTGGGACTAGCGGGGTGAGCACCGGGGAGCTGTTTTTT.

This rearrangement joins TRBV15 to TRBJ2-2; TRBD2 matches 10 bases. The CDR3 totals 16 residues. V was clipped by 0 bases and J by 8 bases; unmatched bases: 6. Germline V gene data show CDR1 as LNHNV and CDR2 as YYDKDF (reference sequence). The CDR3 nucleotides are TGTGCCACCAGCAGAGATGCTAGCGGGAGTCGAGGGGAGCTGTTTTTT. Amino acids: CATSRDASGSRGELFF.

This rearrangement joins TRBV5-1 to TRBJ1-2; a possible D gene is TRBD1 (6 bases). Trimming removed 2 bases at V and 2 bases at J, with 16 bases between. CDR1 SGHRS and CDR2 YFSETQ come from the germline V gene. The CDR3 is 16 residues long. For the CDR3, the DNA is TGCGCCAGCAGCTTCTCGGGACCTAGGGGGAACTATGGCTACACCTTC. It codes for CASSFSGPRGNYGYTF.